This T cell receptor (beta chain) comes out of a study of identical twins. The study's findings and limits: Beta out-of-frame sequences displayed a weaker excess of sharing between twins.

As regards this clonotype: Its cognate antigen is unknown.

MiXCR was run by TCRdb on the 5' RACE reads, yielding one entry per CDR3 protein. The table includes about 570,000 distinct CDR3 sequences, approximately 9.6% detected once. Trimming cost V 7 bases and J 4 bases; bases outside gene matches: 16. The CDR3 has 17 amino acids. The germline V gene encodes CDR1 SGHVS and CDR2 FNYEAQ. The same sample was also studied in work on yellow fever vaccine responses in identical twins.

Specimen: PBMCs. The chain combines TRBV7-6 with TRBJ2-5; TRBD1 agrees at 9 bases. The clonotype originates from a woman under 30 in good health. In nucleotides, the CDR3 is TGTGCCAGCACGTCGAACCCCGGGACAGGGATACTAGAGACCCAGTACTTC. Translating gives CASTSNPGTGILETQYF.